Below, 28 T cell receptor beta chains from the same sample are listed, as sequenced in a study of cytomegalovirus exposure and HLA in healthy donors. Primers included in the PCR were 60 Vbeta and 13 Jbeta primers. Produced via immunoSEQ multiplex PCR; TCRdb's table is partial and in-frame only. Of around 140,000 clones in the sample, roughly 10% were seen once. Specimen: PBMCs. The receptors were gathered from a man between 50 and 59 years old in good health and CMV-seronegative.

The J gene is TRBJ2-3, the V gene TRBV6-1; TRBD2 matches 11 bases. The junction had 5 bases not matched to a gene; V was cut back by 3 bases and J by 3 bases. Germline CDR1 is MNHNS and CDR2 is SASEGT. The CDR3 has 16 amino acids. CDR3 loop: CASSDLLAGVTDTQYF. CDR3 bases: TGTGCCAGCAGTGACTTACTAGCGGGAGTAACAGATACGCAGTATTTT.

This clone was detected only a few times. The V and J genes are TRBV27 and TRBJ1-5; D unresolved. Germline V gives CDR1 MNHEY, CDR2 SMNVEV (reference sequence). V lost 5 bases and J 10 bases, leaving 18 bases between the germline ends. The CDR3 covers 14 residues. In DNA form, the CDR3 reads TGTGCCAGCAGTCCCCCGGGTAGTGCGGGTCCCCAGCATTTT. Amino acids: CASSPPGSAGPQHF.

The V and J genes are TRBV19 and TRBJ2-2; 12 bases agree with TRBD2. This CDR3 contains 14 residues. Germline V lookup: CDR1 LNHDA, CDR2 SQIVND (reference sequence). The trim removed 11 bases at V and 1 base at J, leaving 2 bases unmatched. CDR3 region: CAGGLAGNTGELFF. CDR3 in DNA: TGTGCCGGGGGACTAGCGGGGAACACCGGGGAGCTGTTTTTT. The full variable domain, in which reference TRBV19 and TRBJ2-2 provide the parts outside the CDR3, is DGGITQSPKYLFRKEGQNVTLSCEQNLNHDAMYWYRQDPGQGLRLIYYSQIVNDFQKGDIAEGYSVSREKKESFPLTVTSAQKNPTAFYLCAGGLAGNTGELFFGEGSRLTVL.

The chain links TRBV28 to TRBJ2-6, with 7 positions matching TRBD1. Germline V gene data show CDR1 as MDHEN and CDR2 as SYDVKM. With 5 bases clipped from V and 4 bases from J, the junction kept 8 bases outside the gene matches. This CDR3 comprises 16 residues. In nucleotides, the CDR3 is TGTGCCAGCAGTCAAGGAGACAGGGCGGGGGCCAACGTCCTGACTTTC. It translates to CASSQGDRAGANVLTF.

CDR3 amino acids: CASSSTGAYEQYF. The CDR3 DNA reads TGCGCCAGCAGTTCGACAGGGGCCTACGAGCAGTACTTC. V gene TRBV5-1 combines with J gene TRBJ2-7; TRBD1 aligns across 8 bases. The germline V gene has CDR1 SGHRS and CDR2 YFSETQ. The CDR3 covers 13 residues. The trim removed 5 bases at V and 2 bases at J, leaving 3 bases unmatched.

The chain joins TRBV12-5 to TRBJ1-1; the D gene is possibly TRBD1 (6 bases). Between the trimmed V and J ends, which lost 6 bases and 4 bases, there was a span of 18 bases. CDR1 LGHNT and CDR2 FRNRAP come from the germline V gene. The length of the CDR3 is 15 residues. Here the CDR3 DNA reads TGTGCTAGTGGGAACGACAGGTTTTTGGCCACTGAAGCTTTCTTT. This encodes CASGNDRFLATEAFF.

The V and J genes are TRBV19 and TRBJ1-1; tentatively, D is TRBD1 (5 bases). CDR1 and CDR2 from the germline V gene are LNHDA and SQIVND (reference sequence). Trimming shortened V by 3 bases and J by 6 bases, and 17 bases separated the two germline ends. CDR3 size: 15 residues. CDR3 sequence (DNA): TGTGCCAGTAGTATTCAGTTAGGGATAGGGGCTGAAGCTTTCTTT. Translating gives CASSIQLGIGAEAFF.

The CDR3 loop is CASSPGIAGSYEQYF. The CDR3 DNA reads TGTGCCAGCAGCCCCGGTATAGCGGGCTCCTACGAGCAGTACTTC. V usage is TRBV9 and J usage is TRBJ2-7; 7 bases agree with TRBD2. The CDR3 has 15 amino acids. The trim removed 4 bases at V and 0 bases at J, leaving 7 bases unmatched. CDR1 and CDR2 from the germline V gene are SGDLS and YYNGEE.

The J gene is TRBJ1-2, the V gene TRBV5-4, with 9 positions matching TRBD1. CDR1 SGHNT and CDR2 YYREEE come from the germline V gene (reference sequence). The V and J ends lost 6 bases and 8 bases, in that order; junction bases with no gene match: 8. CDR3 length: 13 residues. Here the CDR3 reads CASTIDRGGGYTF. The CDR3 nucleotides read TGTGCCAGCACCATTGACAGGGGGGGCGGCTACACCTTC.

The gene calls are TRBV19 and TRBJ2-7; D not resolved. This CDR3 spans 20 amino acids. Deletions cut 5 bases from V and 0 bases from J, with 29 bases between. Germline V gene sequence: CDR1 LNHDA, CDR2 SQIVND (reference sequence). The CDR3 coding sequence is TGTGCCAGTAGTCTCTCCCTCCTTCTAAGCCCAGCGCGAAACTCCTACGAGCAGTACTTC. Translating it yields CASSLSLLLSPARNSYEQYF. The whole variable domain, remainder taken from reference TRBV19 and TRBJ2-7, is DGGITQSPKYLFRKEGQNVTLSCEQNLNHDAMYWYRQDPGQGLRLIYYSQIVNDFQKGDIAEGYSVSREKKESFPLTVTSAQKNPTAFYLCASSLSLLLSPARNSYEQYFGPGTRLTVT.

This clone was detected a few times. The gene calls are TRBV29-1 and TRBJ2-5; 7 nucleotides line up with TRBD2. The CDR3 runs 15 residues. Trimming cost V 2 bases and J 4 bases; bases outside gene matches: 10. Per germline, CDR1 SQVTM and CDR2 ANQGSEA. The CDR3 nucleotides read TGCAGCGTTGAAAGTGGTCTAGCGGAGAGAGAGACCCAGTACTTC. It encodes CSVESGLAERETQYF.

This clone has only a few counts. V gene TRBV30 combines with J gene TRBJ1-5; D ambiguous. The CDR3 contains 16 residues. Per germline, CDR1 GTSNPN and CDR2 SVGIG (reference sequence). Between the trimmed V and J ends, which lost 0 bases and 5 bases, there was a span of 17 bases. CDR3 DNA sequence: TGTGCCTGGAGTGTAGGCGGTGGAGTTGGCGATCAGCCCCAGCATTTT. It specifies CAWSVGGGVGDQPQHF.

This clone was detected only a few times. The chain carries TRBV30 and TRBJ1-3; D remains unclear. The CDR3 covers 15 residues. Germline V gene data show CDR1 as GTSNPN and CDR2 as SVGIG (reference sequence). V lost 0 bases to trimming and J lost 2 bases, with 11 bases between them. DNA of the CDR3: TGTGCCTGGAGTGTTTTGGTTAGAACTGGAAACACCATATATTTT. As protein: CAWSVLVRTGNTIYF. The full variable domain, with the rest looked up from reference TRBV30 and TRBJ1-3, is SQTIHQWPATLVQPVGSPLSLECTVEGTSNPNLYWYRQAAGRGLQLLFYSVGIGQISSEVPQNLSASRPQDRQFILSSKKLLLSDSGFYLCAWSVLVRTGNTIYFGEGSWLTVV.

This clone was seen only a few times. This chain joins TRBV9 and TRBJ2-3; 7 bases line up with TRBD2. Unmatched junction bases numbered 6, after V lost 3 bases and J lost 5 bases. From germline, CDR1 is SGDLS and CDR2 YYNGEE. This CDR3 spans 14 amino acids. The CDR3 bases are TGTGCCAGCAGCGCCGGGGGGACGGGAGATACGCAGTATTTT. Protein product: CASSAGGTGDTQYF. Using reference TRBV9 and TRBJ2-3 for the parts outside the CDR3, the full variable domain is DSGVTQTPKHLITATGQRVTLRCSPRSGDLSVYWYQQSLDQGLQFLIQYYNGEERAKGNILERFSAQQFPDLHSELNLSSLELGDSALYFCASSAGGTGDTQYFGPGTRLTVL.

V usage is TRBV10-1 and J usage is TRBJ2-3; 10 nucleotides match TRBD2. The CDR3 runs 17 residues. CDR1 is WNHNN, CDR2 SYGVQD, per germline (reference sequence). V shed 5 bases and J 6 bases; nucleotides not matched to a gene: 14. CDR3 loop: CASSTGTSVSQGDTQYF. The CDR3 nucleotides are TGCGCCAGCAGTACCGGGACTAGCGTCTCGCAGGGGGATACGCAGTATTTT.

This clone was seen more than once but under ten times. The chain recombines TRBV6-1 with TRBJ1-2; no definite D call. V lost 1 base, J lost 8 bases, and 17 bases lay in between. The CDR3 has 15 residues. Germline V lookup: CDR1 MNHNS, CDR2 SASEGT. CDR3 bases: TGTGCCAGCAGTGAAGAGCCCGAAATCCCGTGGGGCTACACCTTC. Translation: CASSEEPEIPWGYTF.

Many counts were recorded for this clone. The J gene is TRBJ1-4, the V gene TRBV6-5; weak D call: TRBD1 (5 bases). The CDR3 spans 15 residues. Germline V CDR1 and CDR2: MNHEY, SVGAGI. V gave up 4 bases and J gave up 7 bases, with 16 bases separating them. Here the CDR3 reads CASSLQDGLGEKLFF. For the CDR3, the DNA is TGTGCCAGCAGTTTACAGGACGGCCTGGGTGAAAAACTGTTTTTT.

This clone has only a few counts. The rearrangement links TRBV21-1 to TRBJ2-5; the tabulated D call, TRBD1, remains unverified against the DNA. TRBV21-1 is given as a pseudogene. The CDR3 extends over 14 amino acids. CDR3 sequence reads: CASSINRGRGTQYF. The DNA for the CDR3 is TGTGCCAGCAGCATCAACAGGGGGCGCGGGACCCAGTACTTC.

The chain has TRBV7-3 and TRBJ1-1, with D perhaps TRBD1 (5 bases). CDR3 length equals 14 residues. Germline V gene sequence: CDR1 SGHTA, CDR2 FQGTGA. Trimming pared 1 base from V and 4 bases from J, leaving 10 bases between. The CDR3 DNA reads TGTGCCAGCAGCTTAATGGCCGACAGCACTGAAGCTTTCTTT. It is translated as CASSLMADSTEAFF.

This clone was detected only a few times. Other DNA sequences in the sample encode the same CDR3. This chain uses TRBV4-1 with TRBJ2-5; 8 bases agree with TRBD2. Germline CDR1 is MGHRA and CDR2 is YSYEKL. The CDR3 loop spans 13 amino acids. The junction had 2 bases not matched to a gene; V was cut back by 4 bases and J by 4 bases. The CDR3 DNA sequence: TGCGCCAGCAGCCGCGGGGGGCGAGAGACCCAGTACTTC. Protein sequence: CASSRGGRETQYF.

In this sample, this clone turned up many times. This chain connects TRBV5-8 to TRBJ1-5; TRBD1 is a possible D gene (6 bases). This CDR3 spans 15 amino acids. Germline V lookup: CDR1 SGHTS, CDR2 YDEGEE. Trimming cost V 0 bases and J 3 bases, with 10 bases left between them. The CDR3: CASSLADSINQPQHF. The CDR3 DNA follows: TGTGCCAGCAGCTTGGCGGACAGCATCAATCAGCCCCAGCATTTT.

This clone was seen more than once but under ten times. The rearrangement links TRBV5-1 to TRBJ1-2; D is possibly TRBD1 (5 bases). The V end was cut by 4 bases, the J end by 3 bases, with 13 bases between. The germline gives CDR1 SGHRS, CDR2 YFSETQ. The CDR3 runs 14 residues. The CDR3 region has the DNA TGCGCCAGCAGCCCTGGGGCCGCCGACTATGGCTACACCTTC. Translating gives CASSPGAADYGYTF.

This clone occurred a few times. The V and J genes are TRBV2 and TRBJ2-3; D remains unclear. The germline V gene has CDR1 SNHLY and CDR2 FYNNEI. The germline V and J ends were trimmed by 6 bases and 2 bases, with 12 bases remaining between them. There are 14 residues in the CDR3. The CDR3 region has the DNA TGTGCCAGCAGGGCGGAAATACTCACAGATACGCAGTATTTT. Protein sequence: CASRAEILTDTQYF.

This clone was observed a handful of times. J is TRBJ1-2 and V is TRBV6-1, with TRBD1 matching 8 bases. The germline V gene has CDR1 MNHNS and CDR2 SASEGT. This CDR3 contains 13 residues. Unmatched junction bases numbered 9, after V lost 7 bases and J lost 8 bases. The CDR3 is CASNSDRARGYTF. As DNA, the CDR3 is TGTGCCAGCAACTCGGACAGGGCGCGGGGCTACACCTTC.

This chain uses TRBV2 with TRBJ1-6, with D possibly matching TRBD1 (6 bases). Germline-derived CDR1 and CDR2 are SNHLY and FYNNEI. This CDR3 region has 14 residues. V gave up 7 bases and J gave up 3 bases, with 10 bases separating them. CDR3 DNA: TGTGCCAGCACTGGACAGCGCTATAATTCACCCCTCCACTTT. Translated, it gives CASTGQRYNSPLHF.

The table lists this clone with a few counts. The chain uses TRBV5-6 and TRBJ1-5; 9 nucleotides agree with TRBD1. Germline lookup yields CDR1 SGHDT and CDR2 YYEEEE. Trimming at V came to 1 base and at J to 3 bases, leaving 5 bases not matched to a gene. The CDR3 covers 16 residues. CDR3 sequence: CASSLWDRAYNQPQHF. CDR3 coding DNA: TGTGCCAGCAGCTTGTGGGACAGGGCCTACAATCAGCCCCAGCATTTT.

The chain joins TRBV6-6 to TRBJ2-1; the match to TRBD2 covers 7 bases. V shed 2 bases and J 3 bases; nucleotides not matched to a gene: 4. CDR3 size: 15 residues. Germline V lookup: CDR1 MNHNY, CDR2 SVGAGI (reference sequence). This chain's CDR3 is CASSYEGGSYNEQFF. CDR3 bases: TGTGCCAGCAGTTACGAGGGCGGGAGCTACAATGAGCAGTTCTTC.

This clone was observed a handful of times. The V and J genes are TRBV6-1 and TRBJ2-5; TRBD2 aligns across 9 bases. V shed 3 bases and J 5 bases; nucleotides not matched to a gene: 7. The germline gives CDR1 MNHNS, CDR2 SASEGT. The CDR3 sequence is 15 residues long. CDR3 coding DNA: TGTGCCAGCAGTGACGCGGGAGGGATCGAGGAGACCCAGTACTTC. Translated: CASSDAGGIEETQYF.